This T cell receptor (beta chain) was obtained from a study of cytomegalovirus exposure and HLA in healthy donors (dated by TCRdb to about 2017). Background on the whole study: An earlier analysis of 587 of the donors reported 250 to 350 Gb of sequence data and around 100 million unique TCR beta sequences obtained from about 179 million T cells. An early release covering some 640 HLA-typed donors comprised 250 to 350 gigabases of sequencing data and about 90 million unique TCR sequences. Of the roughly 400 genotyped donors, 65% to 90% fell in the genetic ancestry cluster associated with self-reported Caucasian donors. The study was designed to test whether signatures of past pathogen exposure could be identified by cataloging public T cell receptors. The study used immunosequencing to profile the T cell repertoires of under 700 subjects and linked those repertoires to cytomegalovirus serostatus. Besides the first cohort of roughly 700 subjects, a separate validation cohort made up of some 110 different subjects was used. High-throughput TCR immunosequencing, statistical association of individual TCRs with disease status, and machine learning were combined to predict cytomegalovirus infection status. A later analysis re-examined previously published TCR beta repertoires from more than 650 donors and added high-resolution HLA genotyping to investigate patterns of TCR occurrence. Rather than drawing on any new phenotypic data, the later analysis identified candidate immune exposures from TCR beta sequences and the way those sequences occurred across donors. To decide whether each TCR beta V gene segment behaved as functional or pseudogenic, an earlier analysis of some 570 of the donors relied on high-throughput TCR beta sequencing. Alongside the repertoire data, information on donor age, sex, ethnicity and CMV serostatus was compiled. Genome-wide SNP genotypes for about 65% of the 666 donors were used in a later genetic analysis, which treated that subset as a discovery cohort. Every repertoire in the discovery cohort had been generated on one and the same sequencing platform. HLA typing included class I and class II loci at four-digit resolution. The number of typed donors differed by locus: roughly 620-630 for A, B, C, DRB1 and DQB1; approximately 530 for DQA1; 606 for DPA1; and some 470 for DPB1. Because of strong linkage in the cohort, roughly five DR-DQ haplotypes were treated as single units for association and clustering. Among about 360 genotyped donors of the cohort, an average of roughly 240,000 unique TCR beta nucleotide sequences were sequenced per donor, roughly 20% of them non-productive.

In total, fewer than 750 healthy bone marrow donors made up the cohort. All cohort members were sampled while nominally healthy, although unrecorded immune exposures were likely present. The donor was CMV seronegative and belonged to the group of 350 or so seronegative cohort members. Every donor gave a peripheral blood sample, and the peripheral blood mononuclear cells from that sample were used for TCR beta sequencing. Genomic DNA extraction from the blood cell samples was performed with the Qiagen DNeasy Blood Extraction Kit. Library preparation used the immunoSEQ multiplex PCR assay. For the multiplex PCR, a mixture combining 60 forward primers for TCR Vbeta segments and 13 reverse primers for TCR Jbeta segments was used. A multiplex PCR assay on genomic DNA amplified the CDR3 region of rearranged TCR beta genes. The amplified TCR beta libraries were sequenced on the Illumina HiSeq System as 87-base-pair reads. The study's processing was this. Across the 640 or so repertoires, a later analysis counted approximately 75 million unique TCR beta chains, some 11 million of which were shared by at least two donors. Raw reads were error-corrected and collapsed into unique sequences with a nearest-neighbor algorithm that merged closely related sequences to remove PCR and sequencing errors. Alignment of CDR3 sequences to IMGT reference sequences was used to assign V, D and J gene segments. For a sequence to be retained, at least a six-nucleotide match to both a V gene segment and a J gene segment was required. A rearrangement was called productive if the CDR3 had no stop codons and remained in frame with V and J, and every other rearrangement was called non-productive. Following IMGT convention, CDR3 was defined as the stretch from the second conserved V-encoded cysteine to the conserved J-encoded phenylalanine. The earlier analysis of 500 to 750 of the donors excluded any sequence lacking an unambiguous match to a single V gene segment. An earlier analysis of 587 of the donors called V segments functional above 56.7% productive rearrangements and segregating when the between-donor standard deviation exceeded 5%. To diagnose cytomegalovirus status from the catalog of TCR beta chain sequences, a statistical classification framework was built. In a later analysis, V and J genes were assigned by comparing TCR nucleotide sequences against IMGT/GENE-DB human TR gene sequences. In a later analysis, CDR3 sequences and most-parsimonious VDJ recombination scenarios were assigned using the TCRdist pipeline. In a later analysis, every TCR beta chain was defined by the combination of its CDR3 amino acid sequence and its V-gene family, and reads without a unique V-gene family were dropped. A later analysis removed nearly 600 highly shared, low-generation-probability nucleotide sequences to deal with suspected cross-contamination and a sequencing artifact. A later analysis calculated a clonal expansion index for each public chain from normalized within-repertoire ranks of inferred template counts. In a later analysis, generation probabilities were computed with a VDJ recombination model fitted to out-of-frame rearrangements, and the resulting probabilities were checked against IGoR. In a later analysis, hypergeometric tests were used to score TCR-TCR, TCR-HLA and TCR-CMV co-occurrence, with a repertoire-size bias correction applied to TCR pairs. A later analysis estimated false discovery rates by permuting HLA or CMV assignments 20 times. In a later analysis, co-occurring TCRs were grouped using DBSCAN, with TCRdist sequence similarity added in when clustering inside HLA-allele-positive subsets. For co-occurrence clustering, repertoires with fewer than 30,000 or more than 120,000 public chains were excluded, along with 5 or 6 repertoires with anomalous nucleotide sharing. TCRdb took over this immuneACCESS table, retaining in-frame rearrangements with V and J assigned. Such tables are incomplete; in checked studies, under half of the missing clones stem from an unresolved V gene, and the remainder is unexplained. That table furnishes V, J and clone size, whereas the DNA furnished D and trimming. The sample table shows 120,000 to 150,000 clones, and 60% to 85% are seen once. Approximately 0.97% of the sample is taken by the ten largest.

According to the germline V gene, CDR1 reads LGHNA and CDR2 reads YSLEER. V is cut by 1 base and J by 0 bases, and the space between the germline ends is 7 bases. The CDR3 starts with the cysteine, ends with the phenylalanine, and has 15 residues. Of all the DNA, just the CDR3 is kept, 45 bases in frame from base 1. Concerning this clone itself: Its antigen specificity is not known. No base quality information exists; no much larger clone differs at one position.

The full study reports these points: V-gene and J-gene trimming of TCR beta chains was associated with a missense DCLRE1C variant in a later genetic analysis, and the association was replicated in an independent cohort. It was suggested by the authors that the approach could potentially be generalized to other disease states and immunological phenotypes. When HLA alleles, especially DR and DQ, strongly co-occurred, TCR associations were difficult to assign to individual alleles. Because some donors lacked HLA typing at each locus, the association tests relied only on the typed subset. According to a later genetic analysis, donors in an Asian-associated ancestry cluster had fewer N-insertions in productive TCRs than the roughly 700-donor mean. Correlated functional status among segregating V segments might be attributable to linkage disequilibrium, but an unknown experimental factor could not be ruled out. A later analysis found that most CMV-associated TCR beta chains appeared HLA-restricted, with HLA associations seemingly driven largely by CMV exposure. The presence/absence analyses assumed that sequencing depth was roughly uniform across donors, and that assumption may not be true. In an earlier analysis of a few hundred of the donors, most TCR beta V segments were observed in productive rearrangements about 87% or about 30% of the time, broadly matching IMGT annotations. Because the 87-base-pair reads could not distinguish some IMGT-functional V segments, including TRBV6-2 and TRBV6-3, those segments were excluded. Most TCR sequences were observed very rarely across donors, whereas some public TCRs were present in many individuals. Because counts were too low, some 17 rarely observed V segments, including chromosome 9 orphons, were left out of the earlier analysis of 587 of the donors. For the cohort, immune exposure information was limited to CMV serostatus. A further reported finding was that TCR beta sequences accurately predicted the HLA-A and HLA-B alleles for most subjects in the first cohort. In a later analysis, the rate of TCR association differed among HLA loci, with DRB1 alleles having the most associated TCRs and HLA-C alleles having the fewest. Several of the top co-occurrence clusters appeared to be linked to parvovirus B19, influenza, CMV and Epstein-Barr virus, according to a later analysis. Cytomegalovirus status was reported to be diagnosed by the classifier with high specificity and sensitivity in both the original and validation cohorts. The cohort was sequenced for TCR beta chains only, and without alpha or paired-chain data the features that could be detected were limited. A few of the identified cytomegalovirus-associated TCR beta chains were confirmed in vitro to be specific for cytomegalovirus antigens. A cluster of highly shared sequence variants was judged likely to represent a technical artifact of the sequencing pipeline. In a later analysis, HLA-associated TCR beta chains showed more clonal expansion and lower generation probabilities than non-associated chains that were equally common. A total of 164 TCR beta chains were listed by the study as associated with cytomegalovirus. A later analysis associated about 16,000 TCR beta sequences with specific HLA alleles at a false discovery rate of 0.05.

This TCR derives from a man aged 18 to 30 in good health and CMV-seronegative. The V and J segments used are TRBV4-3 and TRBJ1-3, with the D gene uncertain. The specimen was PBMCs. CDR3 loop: CASSQGAFSGNTIYF. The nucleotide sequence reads TGCGCCAGCAGCCAAGGGGCCTTCTCTGGAAACACCATATATTTT.